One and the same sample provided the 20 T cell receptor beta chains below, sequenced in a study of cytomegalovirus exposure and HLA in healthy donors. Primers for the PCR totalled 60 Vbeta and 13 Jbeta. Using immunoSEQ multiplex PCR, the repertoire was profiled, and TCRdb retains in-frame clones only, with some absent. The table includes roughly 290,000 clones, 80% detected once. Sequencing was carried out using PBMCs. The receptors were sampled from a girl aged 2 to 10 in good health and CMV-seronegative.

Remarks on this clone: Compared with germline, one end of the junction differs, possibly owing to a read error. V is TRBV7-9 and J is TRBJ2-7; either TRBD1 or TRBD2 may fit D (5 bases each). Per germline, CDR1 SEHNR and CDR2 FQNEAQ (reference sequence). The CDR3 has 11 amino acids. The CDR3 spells CSSRGAREQYF. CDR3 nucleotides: TGTTCCAGCAGAGGGGCCCGCGAGCAGTACTTC.

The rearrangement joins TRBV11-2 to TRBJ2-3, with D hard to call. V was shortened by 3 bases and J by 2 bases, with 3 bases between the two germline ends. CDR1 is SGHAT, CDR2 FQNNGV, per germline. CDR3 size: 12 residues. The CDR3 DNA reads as TGTGCCAGCAGCTTCTACACAGATACGCAGTATTTT. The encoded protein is CASSFYTDTQYF.

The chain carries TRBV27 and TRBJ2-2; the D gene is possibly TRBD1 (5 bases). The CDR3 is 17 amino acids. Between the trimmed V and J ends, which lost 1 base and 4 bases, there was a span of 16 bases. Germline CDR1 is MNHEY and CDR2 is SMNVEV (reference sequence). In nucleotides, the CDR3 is TGTGCCAGCAGTTTATACCGGCGCAGGGCCGGCACCGGGGAGCTGTTTTTT. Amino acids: CASSLYRRRAGTGELFF.

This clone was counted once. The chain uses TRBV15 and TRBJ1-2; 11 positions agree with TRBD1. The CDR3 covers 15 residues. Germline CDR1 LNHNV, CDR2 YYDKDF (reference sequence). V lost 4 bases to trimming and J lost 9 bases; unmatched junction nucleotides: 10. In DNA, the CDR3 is TGTGCCACCAGCACCCCAGGACAGGGGGCAGGTAGCTACACCTTC. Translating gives CATSTPGQGAGSYTF. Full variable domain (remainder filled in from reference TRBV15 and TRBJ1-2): DAMVIQNPRYQVTQFGKPVTLSCSQTLNHNVMYWYQQKSSQAPKLLFHYYDKDFNNEADTPDNFQSRRPNTSFCFLDIRSPGLGDTAMYLCATSTPGQGAGSYTFGSGTRLTVV.

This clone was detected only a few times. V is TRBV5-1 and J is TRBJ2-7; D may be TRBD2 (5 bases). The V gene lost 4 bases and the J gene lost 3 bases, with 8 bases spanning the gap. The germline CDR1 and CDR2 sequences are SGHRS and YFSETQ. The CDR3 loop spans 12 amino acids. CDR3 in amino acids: CASSATSYEQYF. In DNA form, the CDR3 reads TGCGCCAGCAGCGCAACTAGCTACGAGCAGTACTTC.

CDR3 sequence reads: CASSQSFTGTHQETQYF. For the CDR3, the DNA is TGCGCCAGCAGCCAAAGCTTTACCGGGACACACCAAGAGACCCAGTACTTC. This chain uses TRBV4-1 with TRBJ2-5; a weak D match, TRBD1 (6 bases). Germline V CDR1 and CDR2: MGHRA, YSYEKL. The CDR3 totals 17 residues. The V end was cut by 2 bases, the J end by 0 bases, with 16 bases between.

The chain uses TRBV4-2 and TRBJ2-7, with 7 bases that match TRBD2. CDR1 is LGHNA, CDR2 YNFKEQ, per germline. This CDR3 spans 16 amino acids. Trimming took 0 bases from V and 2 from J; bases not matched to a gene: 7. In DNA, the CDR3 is TGTGCCAGCAGCCAAGAAGATTCCGGGGGGACCTACGAGCAGTACTTC. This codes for CASSQEDSGGTYEQYF.

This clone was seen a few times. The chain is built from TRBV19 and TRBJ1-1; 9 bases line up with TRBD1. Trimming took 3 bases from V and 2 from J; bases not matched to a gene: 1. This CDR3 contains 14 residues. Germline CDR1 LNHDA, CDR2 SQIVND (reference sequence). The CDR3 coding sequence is TGTGCCAGTAGTATTACAGGGGGCAACACTGAAGCTTTCTTT. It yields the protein CASSITGGNTEAFF.

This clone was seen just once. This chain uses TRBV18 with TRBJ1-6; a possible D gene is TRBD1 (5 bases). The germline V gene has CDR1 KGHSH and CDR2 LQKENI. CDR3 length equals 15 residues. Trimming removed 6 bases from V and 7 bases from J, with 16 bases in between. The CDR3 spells CASSEQEQLNSPLHF. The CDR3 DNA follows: TGTGCCAGCTCGGAACAGGAGCAGTTGAATTCACCCCTCCACTTT.

The CDR3 nucleotides are TGTGCCAGCAGCTTGATCAGAGGCGCAGAAGCTTTCTTT. Encoded protein: CASSLIRGAEAFF. The chain carries TRBV5-5 and TRBJ1-1, with unresolved D. The CDR3 is 13 amino acids. From germline, CDR1 is SGHKS and CDR2 YYEKEE (reference sequence). Trimming left V 1 base short and J 8 bases short, with 12 bases between.

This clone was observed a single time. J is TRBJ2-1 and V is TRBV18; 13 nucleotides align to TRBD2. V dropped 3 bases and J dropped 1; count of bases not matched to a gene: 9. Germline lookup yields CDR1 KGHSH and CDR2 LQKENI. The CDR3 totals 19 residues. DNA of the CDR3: TGTGCCAGCTCACCTTATCGGTGGACTAGCGGGAGTTCCTACAATGAGCAGTTCTTC. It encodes CASSPYRWTSGSSYNEQFF. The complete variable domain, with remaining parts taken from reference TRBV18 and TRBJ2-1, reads NAGVMQNPRHLVRRRGQEARLRCSPMKGHSHVYWYRQLPEEGLKFMVYLQKENIIDESGMPKERFSAEFPKEGPSILRIQQVVRGDSAAYFCASSPYRWTSGSSYNEQFFGPGTRLTVL.

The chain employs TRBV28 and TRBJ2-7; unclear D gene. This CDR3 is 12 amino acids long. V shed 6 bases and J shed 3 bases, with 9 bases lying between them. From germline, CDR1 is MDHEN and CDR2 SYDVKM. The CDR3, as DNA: TGTGCCAGCAGGGCCGGAGTCTACGAGCAGTACTTC. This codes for CASRAGVYEQYF.

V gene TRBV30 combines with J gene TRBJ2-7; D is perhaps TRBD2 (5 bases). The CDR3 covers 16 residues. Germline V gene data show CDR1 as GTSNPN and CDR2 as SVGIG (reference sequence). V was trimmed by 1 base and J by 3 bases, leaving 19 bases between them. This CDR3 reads CAWSESSSLPYYEQYF. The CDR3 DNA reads TGTGCCTGGAGTGAGTCTAGCTCCCTTCCTTACTACGAGCAGTACTTC.

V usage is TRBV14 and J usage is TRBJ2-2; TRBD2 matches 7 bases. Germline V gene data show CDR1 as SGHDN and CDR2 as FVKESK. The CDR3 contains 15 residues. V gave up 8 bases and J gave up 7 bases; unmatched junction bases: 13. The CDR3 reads CASVSLAGAVGELFF. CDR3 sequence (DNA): TGTGCCAGCGTTTCTTTGGCGGGAGCGGTCGGGGAGCTGTTTTTT. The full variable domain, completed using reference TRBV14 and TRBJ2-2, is EAGVTQFPSHSVIEKGQTVTLRCDPISGHDNLYWYRRVMGKEIKFLLHFVKESKQDESGMPNNRFLAERTGGTYSTLKVQPAELEDSGVYFCASVSLAGAVGELFFGEGSRLTVL.

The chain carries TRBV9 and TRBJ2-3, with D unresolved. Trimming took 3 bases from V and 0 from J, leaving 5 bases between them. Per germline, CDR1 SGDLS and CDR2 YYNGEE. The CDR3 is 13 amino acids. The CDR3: CASSAPSTDTQYF. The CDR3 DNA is TGTGCCAGCAGCGCCCCAAGCACAGATACGCAGTATTTT.

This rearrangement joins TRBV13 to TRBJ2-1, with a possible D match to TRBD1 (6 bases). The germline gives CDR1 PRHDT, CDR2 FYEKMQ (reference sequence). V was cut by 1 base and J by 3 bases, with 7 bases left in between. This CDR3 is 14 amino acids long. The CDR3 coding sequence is TGTGCCAGCAGCTTAGAGGGGGACTACAATGAGCAGTTCTTC. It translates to CASSLEGDYNEQFF.

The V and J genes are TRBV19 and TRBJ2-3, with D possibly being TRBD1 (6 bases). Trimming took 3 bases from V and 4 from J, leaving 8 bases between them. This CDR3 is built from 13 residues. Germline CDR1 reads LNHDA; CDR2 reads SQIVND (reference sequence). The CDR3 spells CASSIGGADTQYF. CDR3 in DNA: TGTGCCAGTAGTATTGGGGGCGCAGATACGCAGTATTTT.

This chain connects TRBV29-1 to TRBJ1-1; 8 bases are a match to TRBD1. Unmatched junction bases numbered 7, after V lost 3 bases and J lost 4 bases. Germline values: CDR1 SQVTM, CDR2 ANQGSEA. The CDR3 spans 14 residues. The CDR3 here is CSVDQGALVTEAFF. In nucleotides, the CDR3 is TGCAGCGTTGACCAGGGGGCGCTTGTCACTGAAGCTTTCTTT.

CDR3 in DNA: TGTGCCACTTCCCCTTCCTACGAGCAGTACTTC. This translates into CATSPSYEQYF. The rearrangement uses TRBV10-3 and TRBJ2-7; D not certain. The CDR3 has 11 residues. Trimming took 10 bases from V and 1 from J, leaving 8 bases between them. Per the germline V gene, CDR1 is ENHRY and CDR2 is SYGVKD.

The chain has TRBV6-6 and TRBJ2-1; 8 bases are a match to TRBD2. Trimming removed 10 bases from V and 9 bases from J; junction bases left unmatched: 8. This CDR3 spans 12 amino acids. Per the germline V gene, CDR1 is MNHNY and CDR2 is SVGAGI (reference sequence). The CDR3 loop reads CATLAGGFEQFF. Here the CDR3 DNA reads TGTGCCACCTTGGCGGGGGGCTTTGAGCAGTTCTTC.